This TCR beta chain came from a study of blood T cell repertoires in COVID-19. The assay was immunoSEQ multiplex PCR, and TCRdb's table has in-frame clones only and misses some. The sample yields around 250,000 clones, around 90% seen once. The CDR3 runs 12 residues. Germline CDR1 MNHNY, CDR2 SVGAGI (reference sequence). The trim removed 10 bases at V and 4 bases at J, leaving 7 bases unmatched. The material sequenced was peripheral blood. This receptor was obtained from a woman aged 55-75 years with COVID-19, enrolled during active disease. The rearrangement links TRBV6-6 to TRBJ2-7, with TRBD1 identical over 7 bases. Written as DNA, the CDR3 is TGTGCCACCCAGGGGGATAGGTACGAGCAGTACTTC. Its translation is CATQGDRYEQYF.